This T cell receptor beta chain was sequenced for a study of blood T cell repertoires in COVID-19. Overall study context: Sources were T cells, B-cell-depleted T cells, or PBMCs; the material itself was cDNA or gDNA.

The CDR3 is made up of 14 amino acids. CDR1 MNHEY and CDR2 SVGAGI come from the germline V gene. Trimming took off 7 bases at V and 5 bases at J, with 15 bases between the two ends. Profiling relied on immunoSEQ multiplex PCR, and the TCRdb table lists in-frame clones only, not all of them. This repertoire shows fewer than 350,000 clones, 89% found once; its top ten account for just under 4%. What was sequenced was peripheral blood. The TCR sequence derives from a woman in her sixties or seventies with COVID-19, enrolled during active disease. The chain has TRBV6-5 and TRBJ2-1, with a weak D call TRBD2 (7 bases). The CDR3 DNA is TGTGCCAGCAATCGGGGGAGGGGGAACAATGAGCAGTTCTTC. This gives the protein CASNRGRGNNEQFF.